One sample yielded the 4 T cell receptor beta chains listed below, sequenced in a study of shared clonotypes between healthy human individuals. Here immunoSEQ multiplex PCR was the method, and the copy in TCRdb shows in-frame clones only, minus some. The sample has 2 million to 2.5 million clones, roughly 93% seen once; the top ten hold 0.39%. Material: naive CD4+ T cells from PBMCs. The subset is: CD45RA+ positively selected. Source of these receptors: a man younger than 35 in good health. Some clones in this sample may be carry-over from other donors' samples.

CDR3 DNA: TGTGCCAGCAGCTTAGTTGGACGCCCAGATACGCAGTATTTT. This translates into CASSLVGRPDTQYF. This chain connects TRBV13 to TRBJ2-3; D is unclear. Per the germline V gene, CDR1 is PRHDT and CDR2 is FYEKMQ (reference sequence). V was cut by 1 base and J by 4 bases, with 9 bases left in between. There are 14 residues in the CDR3.

The CDR3 DNA is TGTGCCAGCAGGGTGCGGGGTATAGGAGAGACCCAGTACTTC. Residues: CASRVRGIGETQYF. This sequence joins TRBV5-8 and TRBJ2-5, with a possible D match to TRBD2 (6 bases). Trimming removed 5 bases at V and 4 bases at J, with 15 bases between. Germline-derived CDR1 and CDR2 are SGHTS and YDEGEE. CDR3 size: 14 residues.

The CDR3 sequence: CARTPRGQDGELFF. The CDR3, as DNA: TGTGCCAGAACCCCAAGGGGCCAGGACGGGGAGCTGTTTTTT. The rearrangement links TRBV19 to TRBJ2-2; weak D call: TRBD1 (5 bases). V was cut by 9 bases and J by 7 bases, with 18 bases left in between. This CDR3 is built from 14 residues. Germline V CDR1 and CDR2: LNHDA, SQIVND (reference sequence).

As to this clone: This same CDR3 is encoded by further DNA sequences in the sample. This chain joins TRBV5-1 and TRBJ2-3; 7 nucleotides agree with TRBD1. Germline CDR1 and CDR2: SGHRS and YFSETQ. Germline trimming cut 6 bases from V and 3 bases from J; bases unmatched to any gene: 4. The CDR3 loop spans 13 amino acids. The CDR3 protein is CASNRGSTDTQYF. CDR3 bases: TGCGCCAGCAACAGGGGATCAACAGATACGCAGTATTTT.